A single sample is the source of the 27 T cell receptor beta chains below, sequenced in a study of cytomegalovirus exposure and HLA in healthy donors. The PCR used 60 Vbeta and 13 Jbeta primers. Assay used: immunoSEQ multiplex PCR; TCRdb lists only in-frame clones, some missing. The data contain around 120,000 clones, 80% of them singletons. The sequencing sample was made of PBMCs. These receptors came from a man aged 25-45 years in good health and CMV-seronegative.

V and J are TRBV11-3 and TRBJ2-3, with D possibly TRBD1 on 6 matching bases. The CDR3 sequence is 16 residues long. Germline CDR1 reads SGHNT; CDR2 reads YENEEA. V lost 5 bases and J 1 base, leaving 16 bases between the germline ends. CDR3 nucleotide sequence: TGTGCCAGCAGCCCTTCGCTGGGGGCCGGCACAGATACGCAGTATTTT. Protein: CASSPSLGAGTDTQYF. The complete variable domain, with remaining parts taken from reference TRBV11-3 and TRBJ2-3, reads EAGVVQSPRYKIIEKKQPVAFWCNPISGHNTLYWYLQNLGQGPELLIRYENEEAVDDSQLPKDRFSAERLKGVDSTLKIQPAELGDSAVYLCASSPSLGAGTDTQYFGPGTRLTVL.

This clone has just one count. The chain has TRBV6-5 and TRBJ2-5; D gene uncertain. Trimming removed 0 bases at V and 2 bases at J, with 10 bases between. This CDR3 has 15 residues. Germline CDR1 and CDR2: MNHEY and SVGAGI. CDR3 loop: CASSYSIGRQETQYF. CDR3 coding DNA: TGTGCCAGCAGTTACTCGATTGGTAGACAAGAGACCCAGTACTTC.

For the CDR3, the DNA is TGTGCCAGCAGCTCGAATAGCGGGGGGGACAATGAGCAGTTCTTC. Its translation: CASSSNSGGDNEQFF. This chain links TRBV7-9 with TRBJ2-1; 11 bases are shared with TRBD2. CDR3 length equals 15 residues. J gave up 5 bases and V 4 bases, and 4 bases lay outside the gene matches. Germline V gene sequence: CDR1 SEHNR, CDR2 FQNEAQ (reference sequence).

V is TRBV5-1 and J is TRBJ2-1, with 8 bases aligning to TRBD2. The CDR3 loop spans 12 amino acids. The germline gives CDR1 SGHRS, CDR2 YFSETQ. V was pared by 3 bases and J by 14 bases, with 7 bases of the junction left unmatched. CDR3 bases: TGCGCCAGCAGCTATACTAGCGGAGGGGAGTTCTTC. Its protein product is CASSYTSGGEFF.

This chain links TRBV4-3 with TRBJ1-2; TRBD1 matches 8 bases. Per the germline V gene, CDR1 is LGHNA and CDR2 is YSLEER. The CDR3 consists of 17 residues. The V and J ends lost 0 bases and 3 bases, in that order; junction bases with no gene match: 9. CDR3 in DNA: TGCGCCAGCAGCCAAGACAGGGGGCCTTCTACCTACTATGGCTACACCTTC. As protein: CASSQDRGPSTYYGYTF.

V and J are TRBV12-5 and TRBJ2-5; 7 nucleotides match TRBD2. With the DNA end fitting TRBJ2-7 better, the J assignment may be wrong. CDR3 length equals 13 residues. From germline, CDR1 is LGHNT and CDR2 FRNRAP. CDR3 bases: TGTGCTAGTGGGAGGACTAGTGGTAACGAGCAGTACTTC. Encoded protein: CASGRTSGNEQYF.

The rearrangement links TRBV5-1 to TRBJ1-5; 9 nucleotides agree with TRBD1. Germline V lookup: CDR1 SGHRS, CDR2 YFSETQ. The CDR3 has 16 residues. J lost 4 bases, V lost 0 bases, and 5 bases had no gene match. This chain's CDR3 is CASSLGDRVNNQPQHF. The CDR3 DNA follows: TGCGCCAGCAGCTTGGGGGACAGGGTTAATAATCAGCCCCAGCATTTT.

The chain employs TRBV7-9 and TRBJ2-3; D remains ambiguous. The germline gives CDR1 SEHNR, CDR2 FQNEAQ (reference sequence). Trimming stripped 5 bases from V and 10 bases from J, with 10 bases between. This CDR3 is built from 11 residues. CDR3 DNA: TGTGCCAGCAGCCTTGACTGGTCGCAGTATTTT. Protein: CASSLDWSQYF.

The chain joins TRBV6-4 to TRBJ1-4; D perhaps matches TRBD1 (5 bases). The length of the CDR3 is 12 residues. V lost 9 bases to trimming and J lost 8 bases, with 13 bases between them. CDR1 and CDR2 from the germline V gene are MRHNA and SNTAGT. CDR3 nucleotides: TGTGCCAGTCTGGGGGGTTGGGAAAAACTGTTTTTT. Translated: CASLGGWEKLFF.

The chain combines TRBV2 with TRBJ2-5; 8 nucleotides agree with TRBD2. The last part of the DNA fits TRBJ2-7 better; the J call may be wrong. The CDR3 contains 15 residues. Per germline, CDR1 SNHLY and CDR2 FYNNEI. In DNA form, the CDR3 reads TGTGCCAGCAGTGAAGCCTCCGGGAGGGGGTACGAGCAGTACTTC. Protein sequence: CASSEASGRGYEQYF.

V usage is TRBV9 and J usage is TRBJ1-4, with D possibly being TRBD1 (6 bases). This CDR3 has 13 residues. The V and J ends lost 3 bases and 10 bases respectively, with 13 bases between them. Germline loops: CDR1 SGDLS, CDR2 YYNGEE. The CDR3 nucleotides are TGTGCCAGCAGCGCATGGGGGGGCGGAAAACTGTTTTTT. This codes for CASSAWGGGKLFF.

The chain employs TRBV19 and TRBJ2-3, with 12 bases aligning to TRBD2. Germline assignment: CDR1 LNHDA and CDR2 SQIVND (reference sequence). The CDR3 contains 16 residues. V gave up 7 bases and J gave up 4 bases; unmatched junction bases: 9. The CDR3 is CASTPLAGGSADTQYF. In DNA, the CDR3 is TGTGCCAGTACCCCACTAGCGGGAGGATCGGCAGATACGCAGTATTTT.

This chain links TRBV19 with TRBJ1-1; 7 nucleotides align to TRBD1. CDR3 length: 15 residues. The J segment lost 0 bases and the V segment lost 5 bases, leaving 6 bases of the junction unmatched. Germline assignment: CDR1 LNHDA and CDR2 SQIVND (reference sequence). The CDR3 DNA reads as TGTGCCAGTAGTTTAGGACAGGTATTGAACACTGAAGCTTTCTTT. Translated: CASSLGQVLNTEAFF.

V is TRBV7-8 and J is TRBJ1-5, with no clear D. Trimming pared 5 bases from V and 1 base from J, leaving 15 bases between. The V gene's germline CDR1 is SGHVS and CDR2 FQNEAQ. The CDR3 consists of 16 residues. The CDR3 DNA follows: TGTGCCAGCAGCCCGCGTTTCGGGGTGAGCAATCAGCCCCAGCATTTT. This sequence encodes CASSPRFGVSNQPQHF.

V and J are TRBV7-8 and TRBJ1-5; 7 positions match TRBD1. The CDR3 extends over 16 amino acids. Germline-derived CDR1 and CDR2 are SGHVS and FQNEAQ. V shed 5 bases and J 0 bases; nucleotides not matched to a gene: 7. The CDR3 coding sequence is TGTGCCAGCAGCATGGGACAGCGGTATAGCAATCAGCCCCAGCATTTT. Its translation is CASSMGQRYSNQPQHF.

Notes on this clone: Its ends do not fully match the called genes, so a read error is possible. This chain uses TRBV6-1 with TRBJ1-5, with D tentatively TRBD1 (5 bases). The CDR3 contains 13 residues. Germline lookup yields CDR1 MNHNS and CDR2 SASEGT. The CDR3 sequence: CASSEGQYQTQHF. For the CDR3, the DNA is TGTGCCAGCAGTGAAGGACAGTATCAGACCCAGCATTTT.

This clone was seen only once. At one of its ends the junction is not consistent with the germline gene, which may arise from a read error. The genes are TRBV30 and TRBJ1-2, with D hard to call. The CDR3 runs to 11 residues. Per the germline V gene, CDR1 is GTSNPN and CDR2 is SVGIG (reference sequence). The CDR3 coding sequence is TGTGCCTGGAGTGGAATGTGGATCGGGTCCTTC. It specifies CAWSGMWIGSF.

This sequence joins TRBV6-5 and TRBJ1-6, with D hard to call. Germline V gene data show CDR1 as MNHEY and CDR2 as SVGAGI. V was pared by 0 bases and J by 13 bases, with 16 bases between. The CDR3 is 15 amino acids. The CDR3, as DNA: TGTGCCAGCAGTTACTCGAATAGCCCCTCCGCCCCCCTCCACTTT. It codes for CASSYSNSPSAPLHF.

The chain combines TRBV5-6 with TRBJ2-2, with D tentatively TRBD1 (5 bases). Germline loops: CDR1 SGHDT, CDR2 YYEEEE. The V and J ends lost 0 bases and 10 bases respectively, with 16 bases between them. This CDR3 region has 15 residues. The CDR3 loop is CASSLGQLHRLELFF. The CDR3 DNA sequence: TGTGCCAGCAGCTTGGGACAGTTACACAGATTGGAGCTGTTTTTT.

This clone was seen just once. The V call is TRBV27, the J call TRBJ2-2, with D possibly being TRBD1 (5 bases). Trimming shortened V by 3 bases and J by 6 bases, and 8 bases separated the two germline ends. Per germline, CDR1 MNHEY and CDR2 SMNVEV (reference sequence). The CDR3 loop spans 13 amino acids. For the CDR3, the DNA is TGTGCCAGCAGTTTTGCAGGGTCCGGGGAGCTGTTTTTT. This codes for CASSFAGSGELFF.

This clone has a handful of counts. The J gene is TRBJ2-1, the V gene TRBV28, with 8 positions matching TRBD2. V shed 4 bases and J 3 bases; nucleotides not matched to a gene: 5. Per germline, CDR1 MDHEN and CDR2 SYDVKM. The CDR3 runs 15 residues. As DNA, the CDR3 is TGTGCCAGCAGTTCTAGCGGGTCGGGCTACAATGAGCAGTTCTTC. This codes for CASSSSGSGYNEQFF.

The rearrangement joins TRBV19 to TRBJ2-5; 7 nucleotides agree with TRBD1. The J call may not be correct, given that the DNA end is closer to TRBJ2-7. The CDR3 totals 14 residues. In germline, CDR1 is LNHDA, CDR2 SQIVND (reference sequence). CDR3 coding DNA: TGTGCCAGTAGTATCGGGACAGCAACCTACGAGCAGTACTTC. The encoded protein is CASSIGTATYEQYF.

This clone was seen only a few times. V is TRBV14 and J is TRBJ2-7, with D maybe TRBD2 (6 bases). This CDR3 is built from 15 residues. The V end lost 3 bases, the J end lost 4 bases, and 16 bases lay between the germline ends. CDR1 and CDR2 (germline): SGHDN, FVKESK. The CDR3 spells CASSQGIGRSYEQYF. The CDR3 DNA reads as TGTGCCAGCAGCCAGGGGATTGGGAGGAGTTACGAGCAGTACTTC.

As DNA, the CDR3 is TGTGCCAGCAGCCCAGGGGCGGTCTATCAGCCCCAGCATTTT. It is translated as CASSPGAVYQPQHF. V is TRBV6-5 and J is TRBJ1-5; D may be TRBD1 (6 bases). The V gene lost 6 bases and the J gene lost 5 bases, with 14 bases spanning the gap. Looked up from germline, CDR1 is MNHEY and CDR2 is SVGAGI. The CDR3 covers 14 residues.

This sequence joins TRBV28 and TRBJ2-7, with D possibly matching TRBD2 (5 bases). Germline V gene sequence: CDR1 MDHEN, CDR2 SYDVKM. Trimming left V 3 bases short and J 0 bases short, with 12 bases between. This CDR3 is built from 15 residues. CDR3 sequence reads: CASSFQTGSSYEQYF. The CDR3 DNA reads as TGTGCCAGCAGTTTCCAGACTGGGAGCTCCTACGAGCAGTACTTC.

The chain uses TRBV15 and TRBJ1-2; D may be TRBD1 (5 bases). Germline assignment: CDR1 LNHNV and CDR2 YYDKDF (reference sequence). V was clipped by 1 base and J by 4 bases, with 19 bases between them. The CDR3 runs 17 residues. As DNA, the CDR3 is TGTGCCACCAGCAGAGTTCCTTTGATCCAGGGAGGCTATGGCTACACCTTC. Translating gives CATSRVPLIQGGYGYTF.

The V and J genes are TRBV19 and TRBJ1-5, with a weak D call TRBD1 (6 bases). CDR3 length: 17 amino acids. V was pared by 6 bases and J by 0 bases, with 18 bases between. CDR1 and CDR2 from the germline V gene are LNHDA and SQIVND (reference sequence). CDR3 sequence: CASRTGQGRRSNQPQHF. CDR3 nucleotides: TGTGCCAGTAGGACGGGACAAGGGCGACGTAGCAATCAGCCCCAGCATTTT.